A selection of T cell receptor beta chains follows, all from one sample in a study of PD-1 blockade in classical Hodgkin lymphoma. The data were produced by immunoSEQ multiplex PCR, yet TCRdb's version contains in-frame clones alone and is incomplete. The profile shows roughly 41,000 clones, around 90% of them singletons. The material sequenced was peripheral blood mononuclear cells (PBMCs), taken before the second cycle of nivolumab. The receptors derive from a human donor with classical Hodgkin lymphoma. Each CDR3 is given with its conserved first and last residue. D genes are given only for firm matches. Clone sizes are given selectively: once, few, many, or a class where the clone is expanded.

V	J	size	D	CDR3	DNA
TRBV9	TRBJ1-4	-	-	CASSAVIDEKLFF	TGTGCCAGCAGTGCCGTAATAGACGAAAAACTGTTTTTT
TRBV5-1	TRBJ2-5	-	TRBD2	CASSFNPGGQETQYF	TGCGCCAGCAGCTTTAATCCGGGGGGCCAAGAGACCCAGTACTTC
TRBV5-1	TRBJ2-3	once	-	CASRITDTQYF	TGCGCCAGTCGGATTACAGATACGCAGTATTTT
TRBV28	TRBJ1-1	medium-sized	-	CASSRADTNTEAFF	TGTGCCAGCAGCCGGGCCGACACGAACACTGAAGCTTTCTTT
TRBV13	TRBJ2-2	-	-	CASSQGRLNTGELFF	TGTGCCAGCAGCCAGGGACGATTAAACACCGGGGAGCTGTTTTTT
TRBV4-2	TRBJ1-4	-	-	CASSREGSYTEKLFF	TGTGCCAGCAGCAGAGAGGGCTCCTACACCGAAAAACTGTTTTTT
TRBV5-1	TRBJ2-1	-	-	CASSLQFNEQFF	TGCGCCAGCAGCTTACAGTTTAATGAGCAGTTCTTC
TRBV28	TRBJ2-1	few	-	CASSPLRLAGNNEQFF	TGTGCCAGCAGTCCCCTAAGGCTAGCCGGTAACAATGAGCAGTTCTTC
TRBV2	TRBJ1-2	-	TRBD1	CASSEGGTVDGYTF	TGTGCCAGCAGTGAGGGGGGGACAGTAGATGGCTACACCTTC
TRBV6-5	TRBJ2-7	-	-	CASSYGLGTYEQYF	TGTGCCAGCAGTTACGGCTTGGGCACATACGAGCAGTACTTC
TRBV18	TRBJ1-2	-	-	CASSPRDTPNYGYTF	TGTGCCAGCTCACCGAGGGACACCCCTAACTATGGCTACACCTTC
TRBV2	TRBJ1-1	-	-	CASRGALNTEAFF	TGTGCCAGCCGGGGGGCGCTGAACACTGAAGCTTTCTTT
TRBV4-1	TRBJ2-7	-	-	CASSQERSASPITYEQYF	TGCGCCAGCAGCCAAGAACGGAGCGCGAGTCCAATAACCTACGAGCAGTACTTC
TRBV6-1	TRBJ2-7	-	-	CASSEKGASDSGAEQYF	TGTGCCAGCAGTGAAAAGGGTGCCAGTGACTCGGGGGCCGAGCAGTACTTC
TRBV25-1	TRBJ2-5	-	TRBD1	CASSRTGPAARYF	TGTGCCAGCAGTCGGACAGGGCCTGCGGCAAGGTACTTC
TRBV19	TRBJ1-2	-	-	CASSISLRGGNLAYGYTF	TGTGCCAGTAGTATTTCACTCCGAGGAGGGAATCTCGCCTATGGCTACACCTTC
TRBV2	TRBJ2-7	-	-	CASSDYEQYF	TGTGCCAGCTCTGACTACGAGCAGTACTTC
TRBV30	TRBJ2-7	-	-	CAWSVARAHPYEQYF	TGTGCCTGGAGTGTCGCCAGGGCCCACCCCTACGAGCAGTACTTC
TRBV21-1	TRBJ1-1	-	-	CASSKQGAEAFF	TGTGCCAGCAGCAAACAGGGGGCTGAAGCTTTCTTT
TRBV5-6	TRBJ2-2	few	-	CASSLVTTNTGELFF	TGTGCCAGCAGCTTAGTAACGACAAACACCGGGGAGCTGTTTTTT
TRBV27	TRBJ2-3	-	TRBD2	CASSLFGLAGSTDTQYF	TGTGCCAGCAGTTTATTCGGACTAGCGGGGAGCACAGATACGCAGTATTTT
TRBV16	TRBJ2-5	-	TRBD1	CASSRTGGGETQYF	TGTGCCAGCAGCCGGACAGGGGGCGGGGAGACCCAGTACTTC
TRBV6-6	TRBJ2-7	once	-	CASSYDGKVYEQYF	TGTGCCAGCAGTTACGATGGGAAGGTCTACGAGCAGTACTTC
TRBV19	TRBJ2-1	-	TRBD1	CASSHSRVVITGGHEQFF	TGTGCCAGTAGTCACTCGCGCGTCGTCATTACAGGGGGCCATGAGCAGTTCTTC
TRBV15	TRBJ2-1	-	-	CATSEVWGPYNEQFF	TGTGCCACCAGCGAAGTTTGGGGTCCCTACAATGAGCAGTTCTTC
TRBV29-1	TRBJ1-1	-	-	CSVEDVERNTEAFF	TGCAGCGTTGAAGATGTTGAGAGGAACACTGAAGCTTTCTTT